This is a list of T cell receptor beta chains from one sample in a study of blood T cell repertoires in COVID-19. TCRdb keeps only in-frame clones here, not all; method: immunoSEQ multiplex PCR. The sample yields about 150,000 clones, around 82% seen once. Sequencing was carried out using peripheral blood. The receptors here all came from a human donor with acute or convalescent COVID-19. The donor label of this sample is uncertain. The CDR3 runs from the conserved cysteine through the conserved F or W. A D gene is named only where the DNA matches it firmly. Clone size is not always given. Where it is, it says once, few, many or a class for expanded clones.

- - TRBJ1-4 TRBV4-3 CASSQSPSAATNEKLFF TGCGCCAGCAGCCAGTCGCCCAGTGCAGCAACTAATGAAAAACTGTTTTTT
- - TRBJ1-6 TRBV5-6 CASSTGLDNSPLHF TGTGCCAGCAGCACGGGACTGGATAATTCACCCCTCCACTTT
few - TRBJ1-1 TRBV4-3 CASSQSARSIVSFF TGCGCCAGCAGCCAAAGTGCGCGTTCGATTGTTTCTTTCTTT
- - TRBJ1-1 TRBV9 CASSGHDKEAFF TGTGCCAGCAGCGGACACGACAAGGAAGCTTTCTTT
- - TRBJ2-5 TRBV19 CATSWGRHSETQYF TGTGCCACCTCGTGGGGGCGTCATTCAGAGACCCAGTACTTC
- TRBD1 TRBJ2-1 TRBV30 CAWGKLRQGEQFF TGTGCCTGGGGAAAATTGCGACAGGGGGAGCAGTTCTTC
few TRBD1 TRBJ1-4 TRBV5-6 CASTIRDSPEKLFF TGTGCCAGCACCATTCGGGACAGCCCTGAAAAACTGTTTTTT
- - TRBJ1-1 TRBV12-5 CASGLVLTGKLGTEAFF TGTGCTAGTGGTTTGGTTCTGACGGGGAAGTTGGGTACTGAAGCTTTCTTT
few - TRBJ1-5 TRBV3-1/TRBV3-2 CASSQDMRGNQPQHF TGTGCCAGCAGCCAAGATATGAGGGGCAATCAGCCCCAGCATTTT
- - TRBJ1-5 TRBV20-1 CSASRSQNHQPQHF TGCAGTGCTAGTAGGAGCCAAAACCACCAGCCCCAGCATTTT
- TRBD1 TRBJ1-3 TRBV3-1/TRBV3-2 CASKSGQGSGNTIYF TGTGCCAGCAAGAGCGGACAGGGGTCTGGAAACACCATATATTTT
- - TRBJ1-1 TRBV19 CASSTVGEAFF TGTGCCAGTAGTACAGTCGGGGAAGCTTTCTTT
once - TRBJ1-6 TRBV5-1 CASSLGESSYNSPLHF TGCGCCAGCAGCCTGGGGGAGAGCTCCTATAATTCACCCCTCCACTTT
- TRBD2 TRBJ2-7 TRBV5-6 CASSFKWVAGNYEQYF TGTGCCAGCAGCTTCAAGTGGGTAGCGGGGAACTACGAGCAGTACTTC
- TRBD1 TRBJ2-7 TRBV4-2 CASGQTGGAGIGEQYF TGTGCCAGCGGGCAGACAGGGGGCGCAGGTATTGGAGAGCAGTACTTC
- TRBD1 TRBJ1-3 TRBV19 CASGDRASGNTIYF TGTGCCAGTGGGGACAGGGCCTCTGGAAACACCATATATTTT
- - TRBJ2-1 TRBV11-2 CASSLWASSIDEQFF TGTGCCAGCAGCTTATGGGCCAGTAGTATCGATGAGCAGTTCTTC
- - TRBJ1-6 TRBV27 CASSLNMASLHF TGTGCCAGCAGTTTGAATATGGCTTCCCTCCACTTT
- - TRBJ2-2 TRBV4-1 CASSQEGRANTGELFF TGCGCCAGCAGCCAAGAAGGCAGGGCGAACACCGGGGAGCTGTTTTTT
- TRBD2 TRBJ2-1 TRBV7-9 CASSLVAGGPNEQFF TGTGCCAGCAGCTTAGTAGCGGGGGGGCCAAATGAGCAGTTCTTC
- - TRBJ2-1 TRBV19 CASSDGQINEQFF TGTGCCAGTAGTGATGGACAGATCAATGAGCAGTTCTTC
- - TRBJ1-5 TRBV19 CASSIDPRGNQPQHF TGTGCCAGTAGTATAGATCCCCGGGGCAATCAGCCCCAGCATTTT
- - TRBJ1-2 TRBV7-2 CASSLDKNYGYTF TGTGCCAGCAGCTTAGACAAAAACTATGGCTACACCTTC
- TRBD1 TRBJ2-6 TRBV7-3 CASSPVSVRRGNSGANVLTF TGTGCCAGCAGCCCGGTCTCGGTTCGCAGGGGGAACTCTGGGGCCAACGTCCTGACTTTC
few - TRBJ1-3 TRBV5-5 CASSLGLAGNTIYF TGTGCCAGCAGCTTGGGGCTAGCTGGAAACACCATATATTTT
few - TRBJ2-5 TRBV2 CASEKGETQYF TGTGCCAGCGAGAAGGGGGAGACCCAGTACTTC
- - TRBJ1-4 TRBV12-3/TRBV12-4 CASLRGPNEKLFF TGTGCCAGCTTGCGGGGCCCTAATGAAAAACTGTTTTTT
- - TRBJ1-1 TRBV29-1 CSARSWTMNTEAFF TGCAGCGCCAGGTCGTGGACTATGAACACTGAAGCTTTCTTT
- TRBD1 TRBJ1-2 TRBV11-1 CASSGTRTGSGYTF TGTGCCAGCAGCGGCACGAGGACAGGGAGCGGCTACACCTTC
- TRBD2 TRBJ2-7 TRBV5-1 CASSLSPSGGRYEQYF TGCGCCAGCAGCTTGTCCCCCAGCGGGGGCCGCTACGAGCAGTACTTC
- TRBD2 TRBJ2-7 TRBV29-1 CSVGGGEQYF TGCAGCGTTGGGGGGGGCGAGCAGTACTTC
few - TRBJ1-3 TRBV5-1 CASSLAPGNSGNTIYF TGCGCCAGCAGCTTGGCACCAGGGAACTCTGGAAACACCATATATTTT
- TRBD1 TRBJ1-5 TRBV12-3/TRBV12-4 CASSGQGKGVQHF TGTGCCAGTTCGGGACAGGGTAAAGGAGTCCAGCATTTT
few TRBD2 TRBJ2-2 TRBV7-2 CASSFLAGADTGELFF TGTGCCAGCAGCTTTCTAGCGGGGGCGGACACCGGGGAGCTGTTTTTT
- TRBD1 TRBJ1-2 TRBV4-3 CASSQDVQGFYGYTF TGCGCCAGCAGCCAAGATGTACAGGGGTTCTATGGCTACACCTTC
- TRBD1 TRBJ1-6 TRBV30 CAWSGDRNSPLHF TGTGCCTGGAGCGGGGACAGAAATTCACCCCTCCACTTT
- TRBD1 TRBJ1-1 TRBV11-2 CASSLQGDTEAFF TGTGCCAGCAGCTTACAGGGGGACACTGAAGCTTTCTTT
- TRBD1 TRBJ2-7 TRBV29-1 CSVDRGPLNYEQYF TGCAGCGTTGACAGGGGGCCACTAAACTACGAGCAGTACTTC
- - TRBJ1-1 TRBV27 CASSTPARATEAFF TGTGCCAGCAGTACCCCCGCCAGGGCGACTGAAGCTTTCTTT
- - TRBJ2-3 TRBV7-2 CASSSAGYTQYF TGTGCCAGCAGCTCCGCCGGGTACACGCAGTATTTT
- TRBD1 TRBJ1-2 TRBV19 CASSIDLGTGGYYGYTF TGTGCCAGTAGTATAGATCTCGGGACAGGGGGATACTATGGCTACACCTTC
- - TRBJ2-4 TRBV6-6 CASSFRGGENIQYF TGTGCCAGCAGTTTCCGAGGGGGGGAAAACATTCAGTACTTC
- - TRBJ1-4 TRBV11-1 CASSLVRSQKLFF TGTGCCAGCAGCTTAGTAAGAAGCCAAAAACTGTTTTTT
- TRBD1 TRBJ1-2 TRBV19 CASSLTGAGTYGYTF TGTGCCAGTAGTTTAACAGGGGCGGGGACCTATGGCTACACCTTC
- - TRBJ2-2 TRBV29-1 CSVVPGDTGELFF TGCAGCGTTGTACCAGGGGACACCGGGGAGCTGTTTTTT
- TRBD1 TRBJ2-3 TRBV3-1/TRBV3-2 CASSLGQGPDTQYF TGTGCCAGCAGCTTAGGACAGGGCCCAGATACGCAGTATTTT
- - TRBJ1-3 TRBV19 CATIRWGAPSGNTIYF TGTGCCACAATAAGATGGGGAGCACCCTCTGGAAACACCATATATTTT
many - TRBJ1-1 TRBV6-5 CASSFGQEANEAFF TGTGCCAGCAGTTTCGGACAAGAGGCGAATGAAGCTTTCTTT
- TRBD1 TRBJ1-5 TRBV30 CAWTEQGDQPQHF TGTGCCTGGACCGAACAGGGGGATCAGCCCCAGCATTTT
once - TRBJ1-6 TRBV30 CAWTPGPTVGSPLHF TGTGCCTGGACCCCAGGTCCAACGGTTGGTTCACCCCTCCACTTT
- TRBD1 TRBJ1-5 TRBV19 CASRPTGGNQPQHF TGTGCCAGTAGGCCGACAGGGGGCAATCAGCCCCAGCATTTT
- - TRBJ1-5 TRBV6-5 CASSYSLDQPQHF TGTGCCAGCAGTTACTCTCTAGATCAGCCCCAGCATTTT
once TRBD2 TRBJ2-1 TRBV12-3/TRBV12-4 CASSLSSGGEQFF TGTGCCAGCAGTTTGAGTAGCGGGGGAGAGCAGTTCTTC